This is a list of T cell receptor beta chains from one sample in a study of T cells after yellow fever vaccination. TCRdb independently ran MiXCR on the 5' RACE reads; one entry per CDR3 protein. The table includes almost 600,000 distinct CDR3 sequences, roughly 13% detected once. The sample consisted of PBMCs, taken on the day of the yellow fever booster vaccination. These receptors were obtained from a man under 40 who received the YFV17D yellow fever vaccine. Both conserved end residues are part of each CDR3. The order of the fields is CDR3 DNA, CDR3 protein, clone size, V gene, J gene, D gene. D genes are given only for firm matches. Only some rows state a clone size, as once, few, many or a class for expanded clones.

CDR3 DNA: TGTGCCAGCAGCTCCGCTAGTAGCTCCTACAATGAGCAGTTCTTC
CDR3 protein: CASSSASSSYNEQFF
clone size: .
V gene: TRBV7-2
J gene: TRBJ2-1
D gene: .

CDR3 DNA: TGTGCCAGTAGTACCTCGACTAGCGGAGAGACCCAGTACTTC
CDR3 protein: CASSTSTSGETQYF
clone size: few
V gene: TRBV19
J gene: TRBJ2-5
D gene: TRBD2

CDR3 DNA: TGCGCCAGCAGCCAAGACCGCGTATCCAATGAGCAGTTCTTC
CDR3 protein: CASSQDRVSNEQFF
clone size: few
V gene: TRBV4-3
J gene: TRBJ2-1
D gene: .

CDR3 DNA: TGTGCCAGCAGTTTCAGACTAGCGGCGAACACCGGGGAGCTGTTTTTT
CDR3 protein: CASSFRLAANTGELFF
clone size: few
V gene: TRBV12-3/TRBV12-4
J gene: TRBJ2-2
D gene: TRBD2

CDR3 DNA: TGTGCCAGCAGCCAGGGGATGGGCCAACGTGGGTACGAGCAGTACTTC
CDR3 protein: CASSQGMGQRGYEQYF
clone size: many
V gene: TRBV3-1
J gene: TRBJ2-7
D gene: .

CDR3 DNA: TGCAGCGTCCCTCTGGTTGGGGACTACAATGAGCAGTTCTTC
CDR3 protein: CSVPLVGDYNEQFF
clone size: .
V gene: TRBV29-1
J gene: TRBJ2-1
D gene: .

CDR3 DNA: TGTGCCAGCGAAGGTTGGTCTCTAGCGGGAGGTGAGACCCAGTACTTC
CDR3 protein: CASEGWSLAGGETQYF
clone size: few
V gene: TRBV28
J gene: TRBJ2-5
D gene: TRBD2

CDR3 DNA: TGTGCCAGCAGGCGACAGGTTATTAACACTGAAGCTTTCTTT
CDR3 protein: CASRRQVINTEAFF
clone size: .
V gene: TRBV12-3/TRBV12-4
J gene: TRBJ1-1
D gene: .

CDR3 DNA: TGCAGCGCCTCAGCGGGAGAGGGGTACAATGAGCAGTTCTTC
CDR3 protein: CSASAGEGYNEQFF
clone size: .
V gene: TRBV29-1
J gene: TRBJ2-1
D gene: TRBD2

CDR3 DNA: TGCAGTGCTAGAAGCGCCGGGACAGGCCTAACCGGGGAGCTGTTTTTT
CDR3 protein: CSARSAGTGLTGELFF
clone size: .
V gene: TRBV20-1
J gene: TRBJ2-2
D gene: TRBD1

CDR3 DNA: TGTGCCAGCAGTTACTCGTCGCCCGGGACAGGGTATGGCTACACCTTC
CDR3 protein: CASSYSSPGTGYGYTF
clone size: .
V gene: TRBV6-5
J gene: TRBJ1-2
D gene: TRBD1

CDR3 DNA: TGTGCCAGCAGCCAAAACAGGGGGCTCACAGATACGCAGTATTTT
CDR3 protein: CASSQNRGLTDTQYF
clone size: few
V gene: TRBV5-6
J gene: TRBJ2-3
D gene: TRBD1

CDR3 DNA: TGCGCCAGCAGGGCCGGGACTAGCGTCTACGAGCAGTACTTC
CDR3 protein: CASRAGTSVYEQYF
clone size: few
V gene: TRBV5-1
J gene: TRBJ2-7
D gene: TRBD2

CDR3 DNA: TGTGCCAGCAGCTTAGGGCGCAGGGGTGGACAGCGGATGCCCCAAGAGACCCAGTACTTC
CDR3 protein: CASSLGRRGGQRMPQETQYF
clone size: few
V gene: TRBV11-1
J gene: TRBJ2-5
D gene: .

CDR3 DNA: TGTGCCAGCAGCTTGGGACAGGGTGGGGGATCTGGGGCCAACGTCCTGACTTTC
CDR3 protein: CASSLGQGGGSGANVLTF
clone size: few
V gene: TRBV5-5
J gene: TRBJ2-6
D gene: TRBD1

CDR3 DNA: TGTGCCAGCTCACACACGACAGGGTCCGGGGGGGAGCAGTACTTC
CDR3 protein: CASSHTTGSGGEQYF
clone size: few
V gene: TRBV18
J gene: TRBJ2-7
D gene: .

CDR3 DNA: TGCAGTGCTAGAGGCGAGCGGGGGTCAACCGCTACGCAGTATTTT
CDR3 protein: CSARGERGSTATQYF
clone size: few
V gene: TRBV20-1
J gene: TRBJ2-3
D gene: TRBD2

CDR3 DNA: TGTGCCAGCAGTTCCTCCCGAGATACGCAGTATTTT
CDR3 protein: CASSSSRDTQYF
clone size: many
V gene: TRBV6-5
J gene: TRBJ2-3
D gene: .

CDR3 DNA: TGTGCCAGCGGGACTATATCGCCCATTGAGCAGTTCTTC
CDR3 protein: CASGTISPIEQFF
clone size: few
V gene: TRBV14
J gene: TRBJ2-1
D gene: TRBD2

CDR3 DNA: TGTGCCAGCAGTGCGGGACAGGGTTTCTACGAGCAGTACTTC
CDR3 protein: CASSAGQGFYEQYF
clone size: few
V gene: TRBV6-2/TRBV6-3
J gene: TRBJ2-7
D gene: TRBD1

CDR3 DNA: TGTGCCAGCAGTCGCGGACAGCAGAACACTGAAGCTTTCTTT
CDR3 protein: CASSRGQQNTEAFF
clone size: few
V gene: TRBV2
J gene: TRBJ1-1
D gene: .

CDR3 DNA: TGTGCCATCAGTGTCCAGGGGGCAAAAGAAAAACTGTTTTTT
CDR3 protein: CAISVQGAKEKLFF
clone size: .
V gene: TRBV10-3
J gene: TRBJ1-4
D gene: TRBD1

CDR3 DNA: TGTGCCAGCAGCTTCCTGTCGGGACTAGGCGGCCTCGAGCAGTACTTC
CDR3 protein: CASSFLSGLGGLEQYF
clone size: .
V gene: TRBV11-2
J gene: TRBJ2-7
D gene: TRBD2

CDR3 DNA: TGTGCCAGTAGACAGGACGAGAACTACGAGCAGTACTTC
CDR3 protein: CASRQDENYEQYF
clone size: .
V gene: TRBV19
J gene: TRBJ2-7
D gene: .

CDR3 DNA: TGCAGTGCTTTCCTTATTGGTGGCTACACCTTC
CDR3 protein: CSAFLIGGYTF
clone size: few
V gene: TRBV20-1
J gene: TRBJ1-2
D gene: .